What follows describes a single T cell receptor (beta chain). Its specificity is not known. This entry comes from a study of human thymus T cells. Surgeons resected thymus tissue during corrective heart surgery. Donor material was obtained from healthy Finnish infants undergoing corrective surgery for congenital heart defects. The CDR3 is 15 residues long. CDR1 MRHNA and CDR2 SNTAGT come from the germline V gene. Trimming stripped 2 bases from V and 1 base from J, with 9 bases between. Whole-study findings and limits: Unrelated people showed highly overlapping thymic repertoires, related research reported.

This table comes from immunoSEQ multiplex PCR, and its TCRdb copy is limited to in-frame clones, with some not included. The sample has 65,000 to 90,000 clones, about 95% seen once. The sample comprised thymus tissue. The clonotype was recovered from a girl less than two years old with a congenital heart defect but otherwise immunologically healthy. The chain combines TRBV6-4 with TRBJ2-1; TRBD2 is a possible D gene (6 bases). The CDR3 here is CASSDGGTSYNEQFF. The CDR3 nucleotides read TGTGCCAGCAGTGACGGCGGGACTTCCTACAATGAGCAGTTCTTC.